The 20 T cell receptor beta chains below were found in one sample sequenced in a study of Graves' ophthalmopathy and Graves' hyperthyroidism. Researchers took RNA transcripts and amplified TCR beta CDR3 regions from them. RT-PCR was first run with HTBI primers, then multiplex PCR in a second round. Using its own MiXCR run on the multiplex PCR reads, TCRdb lists one record per CDR3 protein. The sample carries about 620,000 distinct CDR3 sequences, 20% to 25% recorded once. Sequenced input: peripheral blood. Receptor source: a woman younger than 35 with stable Graves' hyperthyroidism. Some clones in this sample may be carry-over from other donors' samples.

This clonotype came up many times. The rearrangement uses TRBV5-1 and TRBJ1-5; 10 nucleotides line up with TRBD1. The V gene's germline CDR1 is SGHRS and CDR2 YFSETQ. V was clipped by 4 bases and J by 6 bases; unmatched bases: 4. This CDR3 comprises 14 residues. As DNA, the CDR3 is TGCGCCAGCAGCACCGGGACAGGGGTTCAGCCCCAGCATTTT. As protein: CASSTGTGVQPQHF.

This clonotype has at least ten counts. The V and J genes are TRBV3-1 and TRBJ1-1, with a weak D call TRBD1 (6 bases). The germline CDR1 and CDR2 sequences are LGHDT and YNNKEL (reference sequence). There are 16 residues in the CDR3. With 3 bases removed from V and 0 bases from J, the gap between germline ends came to 14 bases. CDR3 in DNA: TGTGCCAGCAGCCAGGCAGGGGTAAGAATGAACACTGAAGCTTTCTTT. It is translated as CASSQAGVRMNTEAFF.

Many counts were recorded for this clonotype. V is TRBV29-1 and J is TRBJ1-2, with no clear D. With 5 bases removed from V and 8 bases from J, the gap between germline ends came to 15 bases. Germline V gene data show CDR1 as SQVTM and CDR2 as ANQGSEA. The CDR3 is 12 amino acids. The CDR3 DNA follows: TGCAGCGTTCTTCCAGGCATCTACGGCTACACCTTC. Translation gives CSVLPGIYGYTF. Combining the CDR3 with reference TRBV29-1 and TRBJ1-2 gives the whole variable domain SAVISQKPSRDICQRGTSLTIQCQVDSQVTMMFWYRQQPGQSLTLIATANQGSEATYESGFVIDKFPISRPNLTFSTLTVSNMSPEDSSIYLCSVLPGIYGYTFGSGTRLTVV.

This clonotype has ten or more counts. The chain links TRBV6-1 to TRBJ2-2, with D possibly TRBD2 on 5 matching bases. The CDR3 extends over 17 amino acids. CDR1 MNHNS and CDR2 SASEGT come from the germline V gene. With 5 bases removed from V and 1 base from J, the gap between germline ends came to 17 bases. CDR3 sequence reads: CASSQPDHAGNTGELFF. In DNA form, the CDR3 reads TGTGCCAGCAGTCAACCCGACCATGCGGGGAACACCGGGGAGCTGTTTTTT.

This clonotype was recorded many times. The chain uses TRBV20-1 and TRBJ2-6; 11 nucleotides agree with TRBD2. This CDR3 is 17 amino acids long. Trimming cost V 2 bases and J 2 bases; bases outside gene matches: 5. Germline CDR1 DFQATT, CDR2 SNEGSKA (reference sequence). The CDR3 spells CSARTQLAGAGANVLTF. Written as DNA, the CDR3 is TGCAGTGCTAGAACACAACTAGCGGGAGCTGGGGCCAACGTCCTGACTTTC.

This clonotype has at least ten counts. The rearrangement links TRBV10-2 to TRBJ2-2; 8 bases agree with TRBD1. The CDR3 has 13 amino acids. Germline V gives CDR1 WSHSY, CDR2 SAAADI. The trim removed 11 bases at V and 4 bases at J, leaving 6 bases unmatched. The CDR3: CAGQGLGTGELFF. CDR3 in DNA: TGCGCCGGACAGGGTCTGGGCACCGGGGAGCTGTTTTTT.

The V gene is TRBV10-3, the J gene TRBJ2-5; D not certain. CDR3 length equals 15 residues. Germline CDR1 reads ENHRY; CDR2 reads SYGVKD. V lost 2 bases and J lost 5, with 15 bases in between. CDR3 in DNA: TGTGCCATCAGTGAGAGGCTGGCAGATGAGGAGACCCAGTACTTC. This codes for CAISERLADEETQYF.

This clonotype showed up many times. J is TRBJ1-1 and V is TRBV7-2; 8 bases fit TRBD1. The V gene's germline CDR1 is SGHTA and CDR2 FQGNSA. This CDR3 comprises 14 residues. V lost 3 bases, J lost 3 bases, and 3 bases stayed unmatched. CDR3 sequence reads: CASSLQGAYTEAFF. The DNA of the CDR3 is TGTGCCAGCAGCTTGCAGGGGGCGTACACTGAAGCTTTCTTT. Full variable domain (missing parts from reference TRBV7-2 and TRBJ1-1): GAGVSQSPSNKVTEKGKDVELRCDPISGHTALYWYRQSLGQGLEFLIYFQGNSAPDKSGLPSDRFSAERTGGSVSTLTIQRTQQEDSAVYLCASSLQGAYTEAFFGQGTRLTVV.

This clonotype has ten or more counts. Here the CDR3 reads CASSLWGKEHTEAFF. The CDR3 coding sequence is TGCGCCAGCAGCTTGTGGGGCAAGGAGCACACTGAAGCTTTCTTT. The V call is TRBV5-1, the J call TRBJ1-1; D might be TRBD1 (5 bases). V was shortened by 1 base and J by 3 bases, with 13 bases between the two germline ends. This CDR3 region has 15 residues. Looked up from germline, CDR1 is SGHRS and CDR2 is YFSETQ. Using reference TRBV5-1 and TRBJ1-1 for the parts outside the CDR3, the full variable domain is KAGVTQTPRYLIKTRGQQVTLSCSPISGHRSVSWYQQTPGQGLQFLFEYFSETQRNKGNFPGRFSGRQFSNSRSEMNVSTLELGDSALYLCASSLWGKEHTEAFFGQGTRLTVV.

The table lists this clonotype with many counts. V is TRBV2 and J is TRBJ2-7; the match to TRBD1 covers 7 bases. The trim removed 5 bases at V and 5 bases at J, leaving 9 bases unmatched. Germline CDR1 reads SNHLY; CDR2 reads FYNNEI. The CDR3 consists of 14 residues. The CDR3 DNA sequence: TGTGCCAGCAGTCTAGGACAGGCGGAGGACGAGCAGTACTTC. Encoded protein: CASSLGQAEDEQYF.

The chain carries TRBV27 and TRBJ2-7; D is unclear. Trimming took off 5 bases at V and 1 base at J, with 12 bases between the two ends. The CDR3 runs 14 residues. The germline CDR1 and CDR2 sequences are MNHEY and SMNVEV (reference sequence). CDR3 amino acids: CASSPRTTSYEQYF. The CDR3 DNA reads TGTGCCAGCAGTCCAAGGACGACTTCCTACGAGCAGTACTTC.

The genes are TRBV7-3 and TRBJ1-1; 11 nucleotides agree with TRBD1. The V gene end was trimmed by 5 bases and the J gene end by 11 bases; junction bases not matched to a gene: 4. The CDR3 length is 12 residues. Per the germline V gene, CDR1 is SGHTA and CDR2 is FQGTGA. CDR3 in DNA: TGTGCCAGCAGCCACGGACAGGGGGCGGCTTTCTTT. This encodes CASSHGQGAAFF.

Ten or more counts support this clonotype. The chain is built from TRBV5-1 and TRBJ2-7; 9 bases map to TRBD2. This CDR3 comprises 16 residues. The ends lost 4 bases at V and 0 bases at J; junction bases unmatched: 8. Germline lookup yields CDR1 SGHRS and CDR2 YFSETQ. The CDR3 DNA follows: TGCGCCAGCAGCCCTCGGGCTAGCGGGAACTCCTACGAGCAGTACTTC. Amino acid sequence: CASSPRASGNSYEQYF.

Details on this clonotype: Sequence at one end of the junction differs from germline and may be a read error. V usage is TRBV6-1 and J usage is TRBJ2-2; 9 bases fit TRBD1. The germline gives CDR1 MNHNS, CDR2 SASEGT. The CDR3 consists of 15 residues. The CDR3 DNA sequence: TGTGTCAGCAGTGAAGGGACAGGGTCCACCGGGGAGCTGTTTTTT. It encodes CVSSEGTGSTGELFF.

This clonotype has at least ten counts. The chain uses TRBV6-5 and TRBJ2-5, with TRBD2 identical over 13 bases. CDR1 is MNHEY and CDR2 is SVGAGI in the germline V gene. J gave up 4 bases and V 5 bases, and 4 bases lay outside the gene matches. CDR3 size: 15 residues. CDR3 bases: TGTGCCAGCAGTACTAGCGGGGGGGTGTTAGAGACCCAGTACTTC. Its protein is CASSTSGGVLETQYF.

There are many counts of this clonotype. The V gene is TRBV2, the J gene TRBJ1-5, with D unresolved. This CDR3 spans 15 amino acids. Germline V gene lookup returns CDR1 SNHLY and CDR2 FYNNEI. Trimming shortened V by 0 bases and J by 4 bases, and 10 bases separated the two germline ends. The CDR3 bases are TGTGCCAGCAGTGAAGCAAGGCAGGCGAATCAGCCCCAGCATTTT. It yields the protein CASSEARQANQPQHF. Full variable domain (outside the CDR3, taken from reference TRBV2 and TRBJ1-5): EPEVTQTPSHQVTQMGQEVILRCVPISNHLYFYWYRQILGQKVEFLVSFYNNEISEKSEIFDDQFSVERPDGSNFTLKIRSTKLEDSAMYFCASSEARQANQPQHFGDGTRLSIL.

J is TRBJ1-6 and V is TRBV18; no clear D gene. This CDR3 contains 13 residues. V was clipped by 5 bases and J by 6 bases, with 8 bases between them. Germline V CDR1 and CDR2: KGHSH, LQKENI. The CDR3 DNA is TGTGCCAGCTCAAGGGCGGGTAATTCACCCCTCCACTTT. Translating gives CASSRAGNSPLHF.

V is TRBV20-1 and J is TRBJ2-7; 9 positions agree with TRBD1. With 1 base clipped from V and 4 bases from J, the junction kept 11 bases outside the gene matches. The germline V gene encodes CDR1 DFQATT and CDR2 SNEGSKA (reference sequence). The CDR3 has 16 amino acids. DNA for the CDR3: TGCAGTGCTAGAGCTAGAGACAGGGGGTTTTCGTACGAGCAGTACTTC. It yields the protein CSARARDRGFSYEQYF.

J is TRBJ1-2 and V is TRBV6-4; no firm D call. The length of the CDR3 is 13 residues. Trimming removed 0 bases at V and 8 bases at J, with 10 bases between. Germline CDR1 reads MRHNA; CDR2 reads SNTAGT. The CDR3 coding sequence is TGTGCCAGCAGTGACTCTGAGGGAGGAGGCTACACCTTC. This sequence encodes CASSDSEGGGYTF.

Only a few counts were recorded for this clonotype. The rearrangement links TRBV7-3 to TRBJ1-1; 9 bases map to TRBD1. The CDR3 consists of 15 residues. The V segment lost 4 bases and the J segment 8 bases; nucleotides outside the gene matches: 11. Germline-derived CDR1 and CDR2 are SGHTA and FQGTGA. In nucleotides, the CDR3 is TGTGCCAGCAGCTACGTCCCGGGACAGGGAGCGGAAGCTTTCTTT. Encoded protein: CASSYVPGQGAEAFF.